These 16 T cell receptor beta chains were sequenced from one sample in a study of Graves' ophthalmopathy and Graves' hyperthyroidism. TCR beta CDR3 regions were amplified from RNA transcripts. HTBI primers were employed in first-round RT-PCR, then a second-round multiplex PCR followed. TCRdb independently ran MiXCR on the multiplex PCR reads; one entry per CDR3 protein. This table has a few hundred thousand distinct CDR3 sequences, 15% appearing once. Sequencing used peripheral blood. The receptors come from a woman in her late teens or twenties with stable Graves' hyperthyroidism.

This clonotype was observed many times. V and J are TRBV7-8 and TRBJ2-7; tentative D call: TRBD1 (5 bases). Germline V CDR1 and CDR2: SGHVS, FQNEAQ. Trimming removed 1 base from V and 4 bases from J, with 14 bases in between. The length of the CDR3 is 15 residues. The DNA for the CDR3 is TGTGCCAGCAGCTTAGACCAGGGCCTCCGGTACGAGCAGTACTTC. Encoded protein: CASSLDQGLRYEQYF. Together with reference TRBV7-8 and TRBJ2-7, the CDR3 gives the full variable domain: GAGVSQSPRYKVAKRGQDVALRCDPISGHVSLFWYQQALGQGPEFLTYFQNEAQLDKSGLPSDRFFAERPEGSVSTLKIQRTQQEDSAVYLCASSLDQGLRYEQYFGPGTRLTVT.

This clonotype was counted many times. The chain combines TRBV4-1 with TRBJ2-7; TRBD2 aligns across 10 bases. The V gene's germline CDR1 is MGHRA and CDR2 YSYEKL. The CDR3 consists of 16 residues. V dropped 2 bases and J dropped 4; count of bases not matched to a gene: 8. The CDR3 nucleotides read TGCGCCAGCAGCCAAAACTCGGGACTAGCGCGTTACGAGCAGTACTTC. The encoded protein is CASSQNSGLARYEQYF.

This clonotype was detected only a few times. The gene calls are TRBV5-1 and TRBJ2-7, with TRBD1 identical over 10 bases. This CDR3 is built from 14 residues. Trimming removed 0 bases from V and 5 bases from J; junction bases left unmatched: 2. Germline V CDR1 and CDR2: SGHRS, YFSETQ. The CDR3 reads CASSLAGQGNEQYF. In DNA, the CDR3 is TGCGCCAGCAGCTTGGCGGGACAGGGGAACGAGCAGTACTTC.

The chain is built from TRBV7-2 and TRBJ1-5; 7 bases match TRBD1. The CDR3 covers 15 residues. CDR1 is SGHTA and CDR2 is FQGNSA in the germline V gene. The V and J ends lost 4 bases and 4 bases, in that order; junction bases with no gene match: 7. The CDR3 region is CASSSQGQNNQPQHF. DNA of the CDR3: TGTGCCAGCAGCTCCCAGGGACAGAATAATCAGCCCCAGCATTTT.

This clonotype was recorded at least ten times. This sequence joins TRBV9 and TRBJ2-7; the D is unclear. Germline V gene lookup returns CDR1 SGDLS and CDR2 YYNGEE. There are 14 residues in the CDR3. Trimming took off 0 bases at V and 2 bases at J, with 9 bases between the two ends. CDR3 bases: TGTGCCAGCAGCGTAGTTGGGGTTACCTACGAGCAGTACTTC. It translates to CASSVVGVTYEQYF.

In its sample, this clonotype was seen a few times. The rearrangement links TRBV4-2 to TRBJ1-2, with D uncertain. Germline CDR1 is LGHNA and CDR2 is YNFKEQ. The ends were cut back, 2 bases at V and 4 bases at J, with 23 bases in the middle. The length of the CDR3 is 18 residues. CDR3: CASSQPHPLETAGYGYTF. In nucleotides, the CDR3 is TGTGCCAGCAGCCAACCTCACCCCCTGGAGACGGCTGGCTATGGCTACACCTTC.

The table lists this clonotype with many counts. The chain uses TRBV20-1 and TRBJ2-5; D is unclear. CDR1 is DFQATT, CDR2 SNEGSKA, per germline (reference sequence). This CDR3 is built from 10 residues. Trimming left V 3 bases short and J 5 bases short, with 4 bases between. The CDR3 is CSASHETQYF. CDR3 coding DNA: TGCAGTGCTAGTCACGAGACCCAGTACTTC.

This clonotype was recorded a few times. This sequence joins TRBV15 and TRBJ2-3, with D maybe TRBD1 (5 bases). Trimming cost V 2 bases and J 4 bases, with 10 bases left between them. This CDR3 spans 14 amino acids. CDR1 and CDR2 (germline): LNHNV, YYDKDF (reference sequence). The CDR3 nucleotides read TGTGCCACCAGCAGACAGGGTGGGTCAGATACGCAGTATTTT. It is translated as CATSRQGGSDTQYF.

This clonotype was counted only a few times. The chain combines TRBV20-1 with TRBJ2-3, with 7 bases matching TRBD2. J gave up 8 bases and V 5 bases, and 19 bases lay outside the gene matches. The CDR3 covers 16 residues. Germline CDR1 DFQATT, CDR2 SNEGSKA (reference sequence). The CDR3 bases are TGCAGTGCTCGGGAGTCTAGCGGTTTAGGTTTGGGTACGCAGTATTTT. Translation: CSARESSGLGLGTQYF.

This clonotype was observed many times. The CDR3 sequence: CASSLSKGQGNYGYTF. CDR3 nucleotides: TGTGCCAGCAGTTTAAGTAAAGGACAGGGAAACTATGGCTACACCTTC. The chain has TRBV12-3 or TRBV12-4 and TRBJ1-2; 8 positions agree with TRBD1. CDR3 size: 16 residues. V shed 2 bases, J shed 2 bases, and the junction held 7 bases outside the gene matches.

As to this clonotype: At one of its ends the junction is not consistent with the germline gene, which may arise from a read error. The rearrangement uses TRBV7-7 and TRBJ2-5; the D gene is possibly TRBD1 (5 bases). The germline CDR1 and CDR2 sequences are SSHAT and FNYEAQ (reference sequence). The CDR3 is 15 residues long. The CDR3 sequence is CASSLGALGQETQYF. CDR3 bases: TGTGCTAGCAGCTTAGGGGCGCTAGGGCAAGAGACCCAGTACTTC.

The chain carries TRBV18 and TRBJ1-1, with D perhaps TRBD1 (5 bases). The CDR3 loop spans 15 amino acids. The ends were cut back, 2 bases at V and 11 bases at J, with 21 bases in the middle. CDR1 is KGHSH and CDR2 is LQKENI in the germline V gene. CDR3 DNA sequence: TGTGCCAGCTCACCAGCCCAGGGTGTTCGTCGATGGGCTTTCTTT. Translation: CASSPAQGVRRWAFF.

The chain combines TRBV6-1 with TRBJ2-5; no reliable D call. Trimming removed 8 bases at V and 5 bases at J, with 6 bases between. The CDR3 is 10 amino acids. Germline loops: CDR1 MNHNS, CDR2 SASEGT. The CDR3 DNA follows: TGTGCCAGCGCTGAGGAGACCCAGTACTTC. This sequence encodes CASAEETQYF.

This clonotype was observed many times. V is TRBV7-6 and J is TRBJ2-2; 8 nucleotides line up with TRBD2. V shed 5 bases and J 0 bases; nucleotides not matched to a gene: 11. Germline values: CDR1 SGHVS, CDR2 FNYEAQ. The CDR3 extends over 18 amino acids. The CDR3, as DNA: TGTGCCAGCAGCCCGAGGGAGCGGGGGACTACGAACACCGGGGAGCTGTTTTTT. This gives the protein CASSPRERGTTNTGELFF.

This clonotype was counted ten times or more. The chain is built from TRBV6-1 and TRBJ2-7, with TRBD1 matching over 7 bases. V lost 4 bases, J lost 3 bases, and 9 bases stayed unmatched. Germline lookup yields CDR1 MNHNS and CDR2 SASEGT. This CDR3 has 15 amino acids. CDR3 coding DNA: TGTGCCAGCAGTGTCGCCGGGACAGCCGGCTACGAGCAGTACTTC. Protein: CASSVAGTAGYEQYF.

The chain carries TRBV12-3 or TRBV12-4 and TRBJ2-5; no clear D. This CDR3 is built from 16 residues. Trimming removed 7 bases at V and 0 bases at J, with 18 bases between. The CDR3 DNA reads TGTGCCAGCATGAAGGCGGTACTGACATACCAAGAGACCCAGTACTTC. Translated: CASMKAVLTYQETQYF.